This T cell receptor beta chain was recovered during a study of CD8+ T cells in alopecia areata. Individuals with alopecia areata gave both lesional scalp punch biopsies and peripheral blood for collection. RNA, once extracted, was reverse transcribed into cDNA for use as the sequencing template. Libraries were prepared by immunoSEQ multiplex PCR; TCRdb keeps only in-frame clonotypes and omits some of them. The repertoire holds just over 30,000 clones, with around two thirds as singletons. What was sequenced was NKG2D-high CD8+ T cells sorted from blood. This TCR was sampled from a human donor with alopecia areata.

The CDR3 sequence: CATSRVGSSYEQYF. The CDR3, as DNA: TGTGCCACCAGCAGAGTAGGGAGCTCCTACGAGCAGTACTTC. The chain recombines TRBV15 with TRBJ2-7; D possibly corresponds to TRBD2 (5 bases). The V gene's germline CDR1 is LNHNV and CDR2 YYDKDF (reference sequence). Trimming left V 1 base short and J 0 bases short, with 7 bases between. The CDR3 contains 14 residues.